The 21 T cell receptor beta chains below all came from one sample that was sequenced in a study of identical twins. TCRdb used MiXCR to reprocess the 5' RACE reads, holding one entry per CDR3 protein. Of 200,000 or so distinct CDR3 sequences in the sample, under 10% are singletons; the top ten hold 1.9%. The same specimen was also included in a second study, on yellow fever vaccine responses in identical twins.

The sample taken for sequencing was memory (CD45RO+) T cells sorted from blood. Receptors originate from a woman aged 18-29 years in good health.

This clonotype was recorded at least ten times. The V call is TRBV29-1, the J call TRBJ2-5, with 7 bases matching TRBD1. CDR1 and CDR2 from the germline V gene are SQVTM and ANQGSEA. V shed 4 bases, J shed 5 bases, and the junction held 7 bases outside the gene matches. The CDR3 consists of 13 residues. The CDR3 is CSVAGQTMETQYF. For the CDR3, the DNA is TGCAGCGTTGCGGGACAGACTATGGAGACCCAGTACTTC.

This clonotype was seen a few times. The chain carries TRBV18 and TRBJ2-7; 7 nucleotides match TRBD1. The CDR3 runs 15 residues. The trim removed 3 bases at V and 0 bases at J, leaving 5 bases unmatched. Looked up from germline, CDR1 is KGHSH and CDR2 is LQKENI. CDR3 DNA: TGTGCCAGCTCACCGCAGAGGGACAGCTCCTACGAGCAGTACTTC. Translating it yields CASSPQRDSSYEQYF.

The table lists this clonotype with a few counts. The chain uses TRBV20-1 and TRBJ2-7; D is possibly TRBD2 (6 bases). CDR1 DFQATT and CDR2 SNEGSKA come from the germline V gene (reference sequence). V shed 3 bases and J shed 7 bases, with 13 bases lying between them. The CDR3 is 12 amino acids. CDR3 residues: CSARVAGLEQYF. The CDR3 DNA is TGCAGTGCTAGGGTTGCGGGGCTGGAGCAGTACTTC.

V gene TRBV28 combines with J gene TRBJ2-1; maybe TRBD1 (6 bases). Germline values: CDR1 MDHEN, CDR2 SYDVKM. This CDR3 region has 11 residues. Trimming removed 6 bases at V and 9 bases at J, with 9 bases between. The CDR3 nucleotides read TGTGCCAGCAGGGACAGAGGTGAGCAGTTCTTC. This codes for CASRDRGEQFF.

This rearrangement joins TRBV5-1 to TRBJ2-1, with 9 positions matching TRBD1. After removal of 2 bases from V and 6 bases from J, the junction contained 6 bases not matched to a gene. The CDR3 is made up of 15 amino acids. CDR1 is SGHRS and CDR2 is YFSETQ in the germline V gene. The CDR3 region has the DNA TGCGCCAGCAGCTTCGGCGGGACAGGGCTCAATGAGCAGTTCTTC. It encodes CASSFGGTGLNEQFF.

This clonotype was detected ten times or more. As DNA, the CDR3 is TGCAGTGCTAGAGGGGGACAGTTAAATTCACCCCTCCACTTT. Protein: CSARGGQLNSPLHF. V is TRBV20-1 and J is TRBJ1-6; TRBD1 matches 7 bases. Trimming at V came to 1 base and at J to 7 bases, leaving 4 bases not matched to a gene. The CDR3 sequence is 14 residues long. CDR1 DFQATT and CDR2 SNEGSKA come from the germline V gene (reference sequence).

The chain recombines TRBV20-1 with TRBJ2-5; TRBD2 is a possible D gene (6 bases). This CDR3 is built from 13 residues. V lost 6 bases and J 5 bases, leaving 16 bases between the germline ends. Per germline, CDR1 DFQATT and CDR2 SNEGSKA (reference sequence). As DNA, the CDR3 is TGCAGTGCGGCGGGGCTCGTGGGGGAGACCCAGTACTTC. Translating it yields CSAAGLVGETQYF.

This chain connects TRBV15 to TRBJ2-3; D might be TRBD1 or TRBD2, each matching 5 bases. The CDR3 runs to 15 residues. V was clipped by 4 bases and J by 9 bases, with 20 bases between them. Germline assignment: CDR1 LNHNV and CDR2 YYDKDF (reference sequence). CDR3 DNA sequence: TGTGCCACCAGCACCGGGGCAGGGCCCTCCAAAACGCAGTATTTT. This gives the protein CATSTGAGPSKTQYF.

A few counts support this clonotype. This chain uses TRBV12-3 or TRBV12-4 with TRBJ2-3, with TRBD2 identical over 8 bases. The CDR3 is made up of 15 amino acids. J gave up 2 bases and V 5 bases, and 6 bases lay outside the gene matches. Here the CDR3 reads CASSVTSGTTDTQYF. In nucleotides, the CDR3 is TGTGCCAGCAGTGTTACTAGCGGAACCACAGATACGCAGTATTTT.

V usage is TRBV29-1 and J usage is TRBJ2-7, with D possibly called TRBD1 or TRBD2 (5 bases each). This CDR3 is built from 12 residues. Germline CDR1 SQVTM, CDR2 ANQGSEA. V lost 6 bases and J lost 6, with 15 bases in between. The CDR3 reads CSVDPGTSEQYF. The CDR3, as DNA: TGCAGCGTGGATCCGGGGACCTCCGAGCAGTACTTC.

This sequence joins TRBV6-1 and TRBJ2-3, with TRBD2 identical over 14 bases. The V segment lost 7 bases and the J segment 1 base; nucleotides outside the gene matches: 13. The CDR3 loop spans 19 amino acids. Germline CDR1 MNHNS, CDR2 SASEGT. For the CDR3, the DNA is TGTGCCAGCACCCACTTGGGGACTAGCGGGAGAAGGCGCACAGATACGCAGTATTTT. Amino acids: CASTHLGTSGRRRTDTQYF.

Points on this clonotype: Germline and junction disagree at one end, which may indicate a read error. This chain links TRBV7-2 with TRBJ2-5, with D perhaps TRBD1 (6 bases). The CDR3 is made up of 13 amino acids. CDR1 SGHTA and CDR2 FQGNSA come from the germline V gene. CDR3 loop: CASSTRDKDTQYF. DNA of the CDR3: TGTGCCAGCAGCACCCGGGACAAAGATACCCAGTACTTC.

V is TRBV5-1 and J is TRBJ2-3; D may be TRBD1 (6 bases). Germline V gene data show CDR1 as SGHRS and CDR2 as YFSETQ. Trimming shortened V by 2 bases and J by 3 bases, and 10 bases separated the two germline ends. CDR3 size: 14 residues. CDR3 residues: CASSLPQGTDTQYF. As DNA, the CDR3 is TGCGCCAGCAGCTTACCTCAGGGGACAGATACGCAGTATTTT.

The rearrangement links TRBV20-1 to TRBJ2-7; TRBD1 matches at 8 bases. The CDR3 loop spans 14 amino acids. CDR1 is DFQATT and CDR2 is SNEGSKA in the germline V gene (reference sequence). With V trimmed by 3 bases and J by 4 bases, 8 bases remained unmatched. The CDR3 reads CSASAGTGSYEQYF. CDR3 bases: TGCAGTGCTAGCGCCGGGACAGGTTCTTACGAGCAGTACTTC.

The chain couples TRBV12-3 or TRBV12-4 to TRBJ2-5; 8 bases fit TRBD2. The CDR3 contains 14 residues. V shed 0 bases and J 7 bases; nucleotides not matched to a gene: 4. The CDR3 nucleotides read TGTGCCAGCAGTTTAGCGGAGCTAGCGGGGACCCAGTACTTC. It translates to CASSLAELAGTQYF.

Many counts were recorded for this clonotype. The chain employs TRBV2 and TRBJ1-4, with D tentatively TRBD1 (5 bases). CDR1 and CDR2 (germline): SNHLY, FYNNEI. The CDR3 runs to 13 residues. Between the trimmed V and J ends, which lost 6 bases and 3 bases, there was a span of 8 bases. DNA for the CDR3: TGTGCCAGCAGACGGGGACCTAATGAAAAACTGTTTTTT. Its translation is CASRRGPNEKLFF.

This clonotype was counted at least ten times. The CDR3 here is CASSQATASTLSDEQFF. CDR3 DNA sequence: TGCGCCAGCAGCCAAGCAACTGCTAGCACTCTTAGCGATGAGCAGTTCTTC. The chain is built from TRBV4-3 and TRBJ2-1, with D possibly TRBD2 on 5 matching bases. The V and J ends lost 1 base and 8 bases respectively, with 21 bases between them. CDR3 length: 17 amino acids. The germline gives CDR1 LGHNA, CDR2 YSLEER.

As for this clonotype: The CDR3 does not close with the conserved phenylalanine or tryptophan, likely indicating a read error. The CDR3 DNA is TGCGCCAGCAGCCAGCACCCAGGTGAGCAGTTCCTC. As protein: CASSQHPGEQFL. The chain is built from TRBV4-3 and TRBJ2-1; D is ambiguous. This CDR3 has 12 amino acids. The V end was cut by 3 bases, the J end by 9 bases, with 9 bases between. The V gene's germline CDR1 is LGHNA and CDR2 YSLEER.

This clonotype was seen a handful of times. V gene TRBV6-4 combines with J gene TRBJ1-2; no firm D call. The CDR3 extends over 14 amino acids. Germline lookup yields CDR1 MRHNA and CDR2 SNTAGT. V was pared by 6 bases and J by 2 bases, with 13 bases between. The DNA for the CDR3 is TGTGCCAGCAGCGGCAGTTACGGGAACTATGGCTACACCTTC. It yields the protein CASSGSYGNYGYTF.

This clonotype was seen ten or more times. CDR3 bases: TGTGCCAGCAGATCCACCCGGGACTCGGAAGGGACCCAGTACTTC. Its protein is CASRSTRDSEGTQYF. This chain joins TRBV28 and TRBJ2-5, with D perhaps TRBD2 (6 bases). Trimming removed 6 bases at V and 7 bases at J, with 21 bases between. The germline V gene has CDR1 MDHEN and CDR2 SYDVKM. This CDR3 is 15 amino acids long. Full variable domain (remainder filled in from reference TRBV28 and TRBJ2-5): DVKVTQSSRYLVKRTGEKVFLECVQDMDHENMFWYRQDPGLGLRLIYFSYDVKMKEKGDIPEGYSVSREKKERFSLILESASTNQTSMYLCASRSTRDSEGTQYFGPGTRLLVL.

This clonotype has a count of ten or more. The CDR3 DNA follows: TGCGCCAGCAGCTTGGCGGGAGGGCCTACGCACGAGCAGTACTTC. Its protein is CASSLAGGPTHEQYF. V gene TRBV5-1 combines with J gene TRBJ2-7; 8 bases agree with TRBD2. CDR3 length: 15 amino acids. Germline trimming cut 0 bases from V and 5 bases from J; bases unmatched to any gene: 7. Per the germline V gene, CDR1 is SGHRS and CDR2 is YFSETQ.